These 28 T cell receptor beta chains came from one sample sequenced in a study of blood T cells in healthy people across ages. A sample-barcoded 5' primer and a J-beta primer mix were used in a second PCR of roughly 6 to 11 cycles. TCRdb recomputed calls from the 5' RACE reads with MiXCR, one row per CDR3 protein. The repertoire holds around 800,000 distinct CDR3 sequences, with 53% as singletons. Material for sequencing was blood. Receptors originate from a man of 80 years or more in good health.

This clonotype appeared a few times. The DNA of the CDR3 is TGCAGTGCTAGTGGGAGACCAGATACGCAGTATTTT. Its protein product is CSASGRPDTQYF. The chain couples TRBV20-1 to TRBJ2-3; TRBD2 is a possible D gene (5 bases). The germline gives CDR1 DFQATT, CDR2 SNEGSKA (reference sequence). V lost 3 bases, J lost 4 bases, and 8 bases lay in between. The CDR3 runs to 12 residues.

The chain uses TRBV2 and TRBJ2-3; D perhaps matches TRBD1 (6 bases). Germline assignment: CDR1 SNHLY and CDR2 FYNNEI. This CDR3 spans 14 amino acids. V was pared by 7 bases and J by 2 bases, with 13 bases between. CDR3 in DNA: TGTGCCAGCACACTATGGACAGCCACAGATACGCAGTATTTT. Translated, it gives CASTLWTATDTQYF.

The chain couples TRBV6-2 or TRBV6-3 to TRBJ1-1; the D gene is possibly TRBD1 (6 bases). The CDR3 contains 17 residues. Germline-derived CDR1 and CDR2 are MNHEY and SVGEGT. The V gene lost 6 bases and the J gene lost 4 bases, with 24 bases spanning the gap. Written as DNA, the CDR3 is TGTGCCAGCAGCCCTCGTTACAGGGCGGGGAGGAGCACTGAAGCTTTCTTT. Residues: CASSPRYRAGRSTEAFF.

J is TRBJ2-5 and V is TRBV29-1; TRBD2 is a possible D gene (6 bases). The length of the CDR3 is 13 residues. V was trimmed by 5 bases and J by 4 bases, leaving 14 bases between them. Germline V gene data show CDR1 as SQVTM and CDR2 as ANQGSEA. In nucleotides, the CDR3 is TGCAGCGTTTCTGAGGGAGGTGTAGAGACCCAGTACTTC. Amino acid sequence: CSVSEGGVETQYF.

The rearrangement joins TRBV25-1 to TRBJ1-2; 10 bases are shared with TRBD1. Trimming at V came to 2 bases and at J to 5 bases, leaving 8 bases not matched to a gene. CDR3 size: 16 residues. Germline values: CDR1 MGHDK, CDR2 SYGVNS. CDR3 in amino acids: CASSELTKDRGYGYTF. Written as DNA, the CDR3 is TGTGCCAGCAGTGAACTAACCAAGGACAGGGGGTATGGCTACACCTTC.

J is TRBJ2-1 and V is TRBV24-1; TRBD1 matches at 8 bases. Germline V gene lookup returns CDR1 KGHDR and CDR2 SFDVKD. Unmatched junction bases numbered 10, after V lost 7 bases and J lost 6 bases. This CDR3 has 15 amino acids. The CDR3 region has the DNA TGTGCCACCAGGGCTCCGACAGGGGAGGTCAATGAGCAGTTCTTC. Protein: CATRAPTGEVNEQFF.

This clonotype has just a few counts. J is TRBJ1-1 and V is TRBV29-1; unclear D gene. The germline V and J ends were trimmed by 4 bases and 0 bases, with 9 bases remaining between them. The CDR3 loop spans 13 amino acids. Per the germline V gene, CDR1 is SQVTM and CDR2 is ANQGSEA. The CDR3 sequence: CSVGKLLNTEAFF. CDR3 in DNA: TGCAGCGTTGGGAAGTTACTGAACACTGAAGCTTTCTTT. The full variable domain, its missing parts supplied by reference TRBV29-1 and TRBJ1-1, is SAVISQKPSRDICQRGTSLTIQCQVDSQVTMMFWYRQQPGQSLTLIATANQGSEATYESGFVIDKFPISRPNLTFSTLTVSNMSPEDSSIYLCSVGKLLNTEAFFGQGTRLTVV.

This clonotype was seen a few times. The CDR3 nucleotides are TGCGCCAGCAGCCCAGGAGGCCCCTATGGCTACACCTTC. This translates into CASSPGGPYGYTF. The chain joins TRBV5-1 to TRBJ1-2; D not resolved. Germline lookup yields CDR1 SGHRS and CDR2 YFSETQ. V was trimmed by 4 bases and J by 4 bases, leaving 11 bases between them. CDR3 length: 13 residues.

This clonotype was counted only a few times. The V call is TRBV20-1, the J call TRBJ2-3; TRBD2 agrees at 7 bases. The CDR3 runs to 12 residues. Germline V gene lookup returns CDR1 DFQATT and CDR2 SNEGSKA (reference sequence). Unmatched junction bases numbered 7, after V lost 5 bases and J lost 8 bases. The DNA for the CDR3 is TGCAGTGCTCGTGGAGGCGGGGGTACGCAGTATTTT. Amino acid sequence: CSARGGGGTQYF.

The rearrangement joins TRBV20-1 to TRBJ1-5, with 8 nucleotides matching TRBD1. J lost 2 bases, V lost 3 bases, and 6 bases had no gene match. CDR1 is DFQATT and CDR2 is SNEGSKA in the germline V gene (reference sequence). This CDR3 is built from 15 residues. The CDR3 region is CSARGQVWGNQPQHF. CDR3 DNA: TGCAGTGCTAGGGGACAGGTCTGGGGCAATCAGCCCCAGCATTTT.

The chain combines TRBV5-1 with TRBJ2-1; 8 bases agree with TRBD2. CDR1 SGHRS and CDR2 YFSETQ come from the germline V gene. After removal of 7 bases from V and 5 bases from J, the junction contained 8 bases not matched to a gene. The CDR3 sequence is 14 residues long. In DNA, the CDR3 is TGCGCCAGCGCGACTAGCGACCGAAACAATGAGCAGTTCTTC. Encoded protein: CASATSDRNNEQFF.

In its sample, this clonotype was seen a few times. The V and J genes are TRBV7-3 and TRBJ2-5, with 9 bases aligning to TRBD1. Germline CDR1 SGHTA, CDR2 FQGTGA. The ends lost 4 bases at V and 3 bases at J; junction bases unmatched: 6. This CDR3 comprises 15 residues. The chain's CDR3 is CASSSLGTGKETQYF. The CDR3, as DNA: TGTGCCAGCAGCTCTCTCGGGACAGGGAAAGAGACCCAGTACTTC.

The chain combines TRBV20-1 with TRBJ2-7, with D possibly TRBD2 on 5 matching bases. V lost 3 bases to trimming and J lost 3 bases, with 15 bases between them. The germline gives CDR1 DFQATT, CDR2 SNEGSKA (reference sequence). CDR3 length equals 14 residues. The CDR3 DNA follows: TGCAGTGCTAGGCTAGCTCCTGCTCTCTACGAGCAGTACTTC. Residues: CSARLAPALYEQYF.

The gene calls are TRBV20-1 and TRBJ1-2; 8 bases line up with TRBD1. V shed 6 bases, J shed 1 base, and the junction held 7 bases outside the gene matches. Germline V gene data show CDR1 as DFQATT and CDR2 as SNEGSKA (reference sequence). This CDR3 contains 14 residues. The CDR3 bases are TGCAGTGCCGCCGGGACAGGAGATAACTATGGCTACACCTTC. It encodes CSAAGTGDNYGYTF.

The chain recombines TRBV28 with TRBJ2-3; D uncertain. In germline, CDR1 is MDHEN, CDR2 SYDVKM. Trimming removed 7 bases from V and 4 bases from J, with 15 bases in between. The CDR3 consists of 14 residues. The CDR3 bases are TGTGCCAGCAAGAGAGCGTGGGAACCAGATACGCAGTATTTT. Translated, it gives CASKRAWEPDTQYF.

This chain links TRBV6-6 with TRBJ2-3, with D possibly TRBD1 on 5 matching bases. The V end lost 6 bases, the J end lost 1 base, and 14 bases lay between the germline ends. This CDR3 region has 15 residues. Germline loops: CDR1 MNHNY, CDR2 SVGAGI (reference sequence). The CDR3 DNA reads TGTGCCAGCAGCTCTAGGGGTTTGGGCACAGATACGCAGTATTTT. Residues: CASSSRGLGTDTQYF.

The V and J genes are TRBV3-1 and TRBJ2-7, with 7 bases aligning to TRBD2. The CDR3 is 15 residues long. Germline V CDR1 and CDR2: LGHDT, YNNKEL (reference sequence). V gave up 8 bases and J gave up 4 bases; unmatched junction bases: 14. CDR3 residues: CASGPYLGGSYEQYF. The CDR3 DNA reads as TGTGCCAGCGGCCCGTACCTCGGGGGGAGTTACGAGCAGTACTTC.

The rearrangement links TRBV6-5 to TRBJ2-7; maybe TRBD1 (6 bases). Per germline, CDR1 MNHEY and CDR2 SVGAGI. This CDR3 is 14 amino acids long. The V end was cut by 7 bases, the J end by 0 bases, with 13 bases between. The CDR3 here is CASTRDTASYEQYF. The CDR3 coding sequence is TGTGCCAGCACCCGGGACACCGCCTCCTACGAGCAGTACTTC.

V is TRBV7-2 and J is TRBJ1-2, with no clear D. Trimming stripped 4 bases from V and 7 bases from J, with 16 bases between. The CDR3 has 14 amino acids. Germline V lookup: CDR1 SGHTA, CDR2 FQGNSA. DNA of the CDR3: TGTGCCAGCAGCTCTCAAGGGTCGACTGGTGGCTACACCTTC. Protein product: CASSSQGSTGGYTF.

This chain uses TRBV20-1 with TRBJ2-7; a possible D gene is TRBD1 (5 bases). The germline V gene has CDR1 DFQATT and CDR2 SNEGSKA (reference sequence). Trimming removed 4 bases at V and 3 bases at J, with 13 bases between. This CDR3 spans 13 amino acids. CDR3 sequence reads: CSAKVDSLYEQYF. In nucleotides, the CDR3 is TGCAGTGCTAAGGTTGACAGCCTCTACGAGCAGTACTTC.

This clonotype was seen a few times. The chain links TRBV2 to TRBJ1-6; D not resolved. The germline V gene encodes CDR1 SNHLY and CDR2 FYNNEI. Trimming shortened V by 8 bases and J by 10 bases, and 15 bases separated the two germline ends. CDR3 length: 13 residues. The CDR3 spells CASRPGVGSPLHF. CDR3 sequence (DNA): TGTGCCAGCCGTCCGGGAGTGGGATCACCCCTCCACTTT.

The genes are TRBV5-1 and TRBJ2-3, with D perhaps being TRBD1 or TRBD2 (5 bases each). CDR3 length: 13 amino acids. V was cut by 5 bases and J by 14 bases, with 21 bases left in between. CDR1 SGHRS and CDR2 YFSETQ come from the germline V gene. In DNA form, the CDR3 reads TGCGCCAGCAGGGGACCGACTGGAGGATACGCGTATTTT. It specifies CASRGPTGGYAYF.

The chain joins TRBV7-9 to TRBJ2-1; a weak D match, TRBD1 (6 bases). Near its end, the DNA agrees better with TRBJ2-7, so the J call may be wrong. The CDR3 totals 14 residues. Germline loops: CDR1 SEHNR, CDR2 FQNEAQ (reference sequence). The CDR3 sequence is CASSHSGQYYEQYF. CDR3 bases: TGTGCCAGCAGCCACTCGGGACAATACTACGAGCAGTACTTC.

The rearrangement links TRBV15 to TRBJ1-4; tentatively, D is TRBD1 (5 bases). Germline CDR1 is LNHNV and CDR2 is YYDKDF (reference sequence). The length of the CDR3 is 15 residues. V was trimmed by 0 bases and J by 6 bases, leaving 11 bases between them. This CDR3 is CATSRDGRGDEKLFF. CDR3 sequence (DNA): TGTGCCACCAGCAGAGATGGTAGGGGTGATGAAAAACTGTTTTTT.

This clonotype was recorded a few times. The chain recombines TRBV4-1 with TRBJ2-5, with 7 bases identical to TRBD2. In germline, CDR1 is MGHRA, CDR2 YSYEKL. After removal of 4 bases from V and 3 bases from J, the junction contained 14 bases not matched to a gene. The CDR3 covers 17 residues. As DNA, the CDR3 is TGCGCCAGCAGCCTCGGGACTATCGTCGCCCTTAAAGAGACCCAGTACTTC. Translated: CASSLGTIVALKETQYF.

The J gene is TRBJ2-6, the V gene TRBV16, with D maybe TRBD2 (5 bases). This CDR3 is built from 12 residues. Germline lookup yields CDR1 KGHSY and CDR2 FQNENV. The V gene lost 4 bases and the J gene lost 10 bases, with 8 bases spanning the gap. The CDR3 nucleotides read TGTGCCAGCAGCCCGACGGGAAACGTCCTGACTTTC. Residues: CASSPTGNVLTF. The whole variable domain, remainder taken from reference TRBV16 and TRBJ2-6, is GEEVAQTPKHLVRGEGQKAKLYCAPIKGHSYVFWYQQVLKNEFKFLISFQNENVFDETGMPKERFSAKCLPNSPCSLEIQATKLEDSAVYFCASSPTGNVLTFGAGSRLTVL.

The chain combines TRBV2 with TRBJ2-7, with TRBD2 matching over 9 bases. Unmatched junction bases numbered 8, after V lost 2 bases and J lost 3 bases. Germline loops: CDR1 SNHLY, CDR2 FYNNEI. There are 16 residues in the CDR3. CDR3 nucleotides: TGTGCCAGCAGTGAATGGCCCGCTAGCGGGGACTACGAGCAGTACTTC. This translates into CASSEWPASGDYEQYF.

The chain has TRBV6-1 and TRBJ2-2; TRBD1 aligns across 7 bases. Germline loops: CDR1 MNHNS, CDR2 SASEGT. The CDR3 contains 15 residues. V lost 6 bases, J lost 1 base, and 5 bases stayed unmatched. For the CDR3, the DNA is TGTGCCAGCAGACCAAGACAGGGGAACACCGGGGAGCTGTTTTTT. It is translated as CASRPRQGNTGELFF.